Below are 24 T cell receptor beta chains sequenced from a single sample in a study of cytomegalovirus exposure and HLA in healthy donors. Clones were read by immunoSEQ multiplex PCR, and TCRdb kept only the in-frame ones, dropping some. The data hold roughly 86,000 clones, with 90% to 96% observed a single time. The sequencing input was PBMCs. The receptors derive from a man younger than 35 in good health and CMV-seropositive.

This chain joins TRBV10-1 and TRBJ1-1; D gene unclear. The CDR3 is 13 amino acids. Germline loops: CDR1 WNHNN, CDR2 SYGVQD (reference sequence). Trimming stripped 6 bases from V and 10 bases from J, with 18 bases between. CDR3 in amino acids: CASRGFWEGGAFF. CDR3 nucleotide sequence: TGCGCCAGCAGGGGATTCTGGGAGGGTGGAGCTTTCTTT.

The chain joins TRBV6-6 to TRBJ1-3; 8 positions agree with TRBD1. The CDR3 consists of 13 residues. Germline CDR1 MNHNY, CDR2 SVGAGI (reference sequence). V gave up 6 bases and J gave up 4 bases; unmatched junction bases: 2. CDR3 nucleotides: TGTGCCAGCAGCTGGACAGGGGGAAACACCATATATTTT. Protein: CASSWTGGNTIYF.

This chain uses TRBV6-5 with TRBJ2-3; D is unresolved. Deletions cut 6 bases from V and 2 bases from J, with 6 bases between. The CDR3 is made up of 12 amino acids. Looked up from germline, CDR1 is MNHEY and CDR2 is SVGAGI. The CDR3 here is CASRSYTDTQYF. The CDR3 DNA is TGTGCCAGCAGATCTTACACAGATACGCAGTATTTT.

The chain couples TRBV9 to TRBJ2-5; D perhaps matches TRBD2 (6 bases). The V gene's germline CDR1 is SGDLS and CDR2 YYNGEE. V lost 7 bases and J 1 base, leaving 14 bases between the germline ends. This CDR3 is 14 amino acids long. CDR3 in amino acids: CASPTGAIQETQYF. In DNA, the CDR3 is TGTGCCAGCCCCACGGGAGCGATCCAAGAGACCCAGTACTTC.

The chain has TRBV19 and TRBJ1-5; D call uncertain. Per germline, CDR1 LNHDA and CDR2 SQIVND (reference sequence). The V gene lost 3 bases and the J gene lost 4 bases, with 4 bases spanning the gap. The CDR3 runs 12 residues. The CDR3 reads CASSISNQPQHF. In DNA form, the CDR3 reads TGTGCCAGTAGTATTTCTAATCAGCCCCAGCATTTT.

The chain employs TRBV6-1 and TRBJ2-1; a weak D match, TRBD1 (5 bases). The CDR3 extends over 15 amino acids. The germline CDR1 and CDR2 sequences are MNHNS and SASEGT. V was clipped by 5 bases and J by 2 bases, with 13 bases between them. The CDR3 reads CASSLYQGTYNEQFF. The CDR3 DNA reads as TGTGCCAGCAGTCTATACCAGGGCACCTACAATGAGCAGTTCTTC.

The V call is TRBV21-1, the J call TRBJ1-4; the D segment call TRBD1 is taken from the table without a DNA check. TRBV21-1 is marked as a pseudogene. The CDR3 contains 18 residues. The CDR3 nucleotides read TGTGCCAGCAGCAAACTTTATGTCAATCGGGGACAGAAGGAAAAACTGTTTTTT. Encoded protein: CASSKLYVNRGQKEKLFF.

The chain carries TRBV5-6 and TRBJ2-7; 8 nucleotides agree with TRBD1. The CDR3 totals 13 residues. The J segment lost 2 bases and the V segment lost 6 bases, leaving 4 bases of the junction unmatched. Germline lookup yields CDR1 SGHDT and CDR2 YYEEEE. Here the CDR3 reads CASIGQGPYEQYF. CDR3 nucleotides: TGTGCCAGCATTGGACAGGGCCCCTACGAGCAGTACTTC. Supplemented by reference TRBV5-6 and TRBJ2-7, the full variable domain reads DAGVTQSPTHLIKTRGQQVTLRCSPKSGHDTVSWYQQALGQGPQFIFQYYEEEERQRGNFPDRFSGHQFPNYSSELNVNALLLGDSALYLCASIGQGPYEQYFGPGTRLTVT.

The rearrangement links TRBV28 to TRBJ2-1; 10 bases agree with TRBD2. Germline assignment: CDR1 MDHEN and CDR2 SYDVKM. Trimming at V came to 5 bases and at J to 5 bases, leaving 9 bases not matched to a gene. There are 16 residues in the CDR3. The CDR3 sequence: CASSRPGGLANNEQFF. The DNA for the CDR3 is TGTGCCAGCAGTCGCCCGGGGGGACTAGCGAACAATGAGCAGTTCTTC.

The chain recombines TRBV2 with TRBJ2-5; 7 nucleotides align to TRBD2. The CDR3 consists of 13 residues. Germline trimming cut 7 bases from V and 5 bases from J; bases unmatched to any gene: 7. CDR1 is SNHLY and CDR2 is FYNNEI in the germline V gene. As DNA, the CDR3 is TGTGCCAGCAATGGGAGGGTGGGGGAGACCCAGTACTTC. This sequence encodes CASNGRVGETQYF.

This chain links TRBV28 with TRBJ2-7, with TRBD2 matching over 13 bases. Germline V gene data show CDR1 as MDHEN and CDR2 as SYDVKM. V shed 7 bases and J 2 bases; nucleotides not matched to a gene: 5. This CDR3 is 15 amino acids long. The CDR3 region is CASTLGLAGAYEQYF. CDR3 sequence (DNA): TGTGCCAGCACCCTCGGACTAGCGGGGGCCTACGAGCAGTACTTC.

The rearrangement joins TRBV14 to TRBJ2-3, with a tentative D call TRBD2 (5 bases). The CDR3 totals 14 residues. Germline V gene data show CDR1 as SGHDN and CDR2 as FVKESK. V was pared by 9 bases and J by 4 bases, with 17 bases between. DNA for the CDR3: TGTGCCAGTCGGACTCATAGAGGTGCAGATACGCAGTATTTT. Translation gives CASRTHRGADTQYF. Variable domain in full (rest from reference TRBV14 and TRBJ2-3): EAGVTQFPSHSVIEKGQTVTLRCDPISGHDNLYWYRRVMGKEIKFLLHFVKESKQDESGMPNNRFLAERTGGTYSTLKVQPAELEDSGVYFCASRTHRGADTQYFGPGTRLTVL.

The chain combines TRBV10-1 with TRBJ2-7, with D possibly being TRBD2 (5 bases). The CDR3 spans 14 residues. Germline loops: CDR1 WNHNN, CDR2 SYGVQD (reference sequence). V shed 2 bases and J shed 5 bases, with 13 bases lying between them. The CDR3 DNA sequence: TGCGCCAGCAGTGAGGGCACCGTCGGGGACGAGCAGTACTTC. It translates to CASSEGTVGDEQYF.

The rearrangement uses TRBV2 and TRBJ2-5; 7 bases fit TRBD1. CDR1 is SNHLY, CDR2 FYNNEI, per germline. Trimming took 5 bases from V and 5 from J; bases not matched to a gene: 14. The CDR3 totals 16 residues. The CDR3 is CASSPRQGWRMETQYF. As DNA, the CDR3 is TGTGCCAGCAGTCCTCGACAGGGCTGGCGGATGGAGACCCAGTACTTC.

This clone was recorded only once. The rearrangement uses TRBV10-1 and TRBJ2-3; 13 bases fit TRBD2. CDR3 size: 15 residues. Germline assignment: CDR1 WNHNN and CDR2 SYGVQD (reference sequence). Trimming removed 5 bases from V and 7 bases from J; junction bases left unmatched: 6. In DNA form, the CDR3 reads TGCGCCAGCAGTCCTGGGACTAGCGGGATCTATACGCAGTATTTT. Translating it yields CASSPGTSGIYTQYF.

The CDR3 DNA reads as TGTGCCAGCAGCCAAGTACAGGGACACTACGAGCAGTACTTC. Translated, it gives CASSQVQGHYEQYF. This rearrangement joins TRBV14 to TRBJ2-7, with D possibly being TRBD1 (6 bases). CDR1 is SGHDN, CDR2 FVKESK, per germline. The length of the CDR3 is 14 residues. Trimming stripped 1 base from V and 3 bases from J, with 10 bases between.

The chain links TRBV30 to TRBJ2-7; maybe TRBD1 (7 bases). The CDR3 extends over 13 amino acids. The germline V gene has CDR1 GTSNPN and CDR2 SVGIG (reference sequence). Trimming took off 2 bases at V and 3 bases at J, with 11 bases between the two ends. The CDR3 sequence is CAWSRQGGYEQYF. CDR3 DNA sequence: TGTGCCTGGAGTAGACAGGGAGGCTACGAGCAGTACTTC.

The rearrangement uses TRBV4-2 and TRBJ2-3, with 10 bases lining up with TRBD2. The CDR3 runs to 17 residues. In germline, CDR1 is LGHNA, CDR2 YNFKEQ. The ends lost 0 bases at V and 0 bases at J; junction bases unmatched: 3. The chain's CDR3 is CASSQDLTSGSTDTQYF. CDR3 sequence (DNA): TGTGCCAGCAGCCAAGATTTGACTAGCGGGAGCACAGATACGCAGTATTTT.

V gene TRBV5-1 combines with J gene TRBJ2-4, with 9 bases matching TRBD2. This CDR3 is built from 18 residues. V shed 3 bases and J 0 bases; nucleotides not matched to a gene: 10. Germline values: CDR1 SGHRS, CDR2 YFSETQ. The CDR3: CASSSLPTSGIAKNIQYF. Written as DNA, the CDR3 is TGCGCCAGCAGCTCACTCCCGACTAGCGGAATAGCCAAAAACATTCAGTACTTC.

The chain couples TRBV2 to TRBJ2-1; 7 nucleotides agree with TRBD1. The CDR3 is 14 amino acids. Germline V gene lookup returns CDR1 SNHLY and CDR2 FYNNEI. V lost 4 bases to trimming and J lost 6 bases; unmatched junction nucleotides: 6. The CDR3 coding sequence is TGTGCCAGCAGTGCCGGGACAGCCCTCAATGAGCAGTTCTTC. It translates to CASSAGTALNEQFF.

The chain uses TRBV9 and TRBJ2-1; D may be TRBD1 (6 bases). The CDR3 length is 15 residues. From germline, CDR1 is SGDLS and CDR2 YYNGEE. Trimming shortened V by 0 bases and J by 5 bases, and 12 bases separated the two germline ends. The CDR3 protein is CASSVEQGSHNEQFF. The CDR3 bases are TGTGCCAGCAGCGTAGAGCAGGGGTCACACAATGAGCAGTTCTTC.

The genes are TRBV5-8 and TRBJ1-5, with TRBD1 as a possible D gene (6 bases). The CDR3 runs 15 residues. V gave up 0 bases and J gave up 5 bases, with 12 bases separating them. Per germline, CDR1 SGHTS and CDR2 YDEGEE. The CDR3 is CASSLVAGAYQPQHF. The CDR3, as DNA: TGTGCCAGCAGCTTGGTGGCAGGGGCTTATCAGCCCCAGCATTTT.

CDR3 nucleotides: TGTGCCAGCAGTGCAGGGGGTCAGCCCCAGCATTTT. It specifies CASSAGGQPQHF. V usage is TRBV27 and J usage is TRBJ1-5; TRBD1 matches 7 bases. In germline, CDR1 is MNHEY, CDR2 SMNVEV (reference sequence). The CDR3 loop spans 12 amino acids. With V trimmed by 5 bases and J by 6 bases, 1 base remained unmatched.

This clone was recorded only once. This chain joins TRBV28 and TRBJ2-5; a possible D gene is TRBD2 (5 bases). CDR1 is MDHEN, CDR2 SYDVKM, per germline. With 8 bases removed from V and 5 bases from J, the gap between germline ends came to 6 bases. The CDR3 runs to 10 residues. The CDR3 sequence: CASGGETQYF. Here the CDR3 DNA reads TGTGCCAGCGGAGGCGAGACCCAGTACTTC.